This TCR beta chain was found in a study of HIV-infected patients and healthy controls. This clonotype was counted many times. Its specificity is unknown. The CDR3 is 13 amino acids. The V end lost 6 bases, the J end lost 5 bases, and 13 bases lay between the germline ends. Germline CDR1 is MNHEY and CDR2 is SMNVEV (reference sequence). About 540 ng RNA was reverse transcribed with alpha and beta constant-region primers. Separate chain-specific third strand synthesis with multiplexing indices produced the alpha and beta libraries. A 12-nucleotide barcode per molecule came from two concatenated random hexamers added pre-amplification. In TCRdb, the 5' RACE reads were re-called with MiXCR into one record per CDR3 protein. The sample lists around 19,000 distinct CDR3 sequences, over 7% occurring once. The repertoire came from unfractionated whole blood and reflected all unsorted peripheral T cells. The RNA source was an approximately 2.4 ml peripheral blood draw.

Study-level points and caveats: When repertoires were size-matched, rare events in HIV-infected data became overweighted. HIV-infected patients shared fewer CDR3 sequences between individuals than healthy controls.

This chain uses TRBV27 with TRBJ2-5; a possible D gene is TRBD1 (7 bases). The TCR was taken from an adult in good health. Sequencing was carried out using blood. Here the CDR3 DNA reads TGTGCCAGCAGATCGACAGGGAGGGAGACCCAGTACTTC. This encodes CASRSTGRETQYF.